The 25 T cell receptor beta chains below were found in one sample sequenced in a study of blood T cell repertoires in COVID-19. Measured with immunoSEQ multiplex PCR; TCRdb has only the in-frame clones, and not every one. The sample includes 350,000 to 500,000 clones, 70% to 90% of them seen just once. The sample comprised peripheral blood. Receptor source: a young man with COVID-19, enrolled during active disease.

This rearrangement joins TRBV4-2 to TRBJ2-1; D remains ambiguous. The CDR3 is 15 amino acids. The V end was cut by 1 base, the J end by 3 bases, with 10 bases between. Germline CDR1 LGHNA, CDR2 YNFKEQ. The chain's CDR3 is CASSQGHSFYNEQFF. As DNA, the CDR3 is TGTGCCAGCAGCCAAGGACACAGTTTCTACAATGAGCAGTTCTTC.

The CDR3 reads CASSFTGGMGETQYF. DNA for the CDR3: TGTGCCAGCAGCTTCACGGGAGGTATGGGAGAGACCCAGTACTTC. The chain is built from TRBV11-3 and TRBJ2-5, with 7 bases matching TRBD2. The germline V gene has CDR1 SGHNT and CDR2 YENEEA. V shed 3 bases, J shed 4 bases, and the junction held 8 bases outside the gene matches. This CDR3 has 15 residues.

The V gene is TRBV11-3, the J gene TRBJ2-7; 9 bases fit TRBD1. Germline trimming cut 5 bases from V and 6 bases from J; bases unmatched to any gene: 8. CDR1 and CDR2 (germline): SGHNT, YENEEA. This CDR3 has 14 residues. The CDR3 region has the DNA TGTGCCAGCAGCGACAGGACAGGGGCAGGCGAGCAGTACTTC. This gives the protein CASSDRTGAGEQYF.

This clone was seen at least ten times. V gene TRBV7-3 combines with J gene TRBJ2-7, with 10 bases identical to TRBD2. CDR3 length: 15 amino acids. With 3 bases clipped from V and 5 bases from J, the junction kept 7 bases outside the gene matches. CDR1 and CDR2 from the germline V gene are SGHTA and FQGTGA. This CDR3 reads CASSFSGRLGDEQYF. CDR3 DNA sequence: TGTGCCAGCAGCTTTAGCGGGAGGTTGGGCGACGAGCAGTACTTC.

The chain links TRBV10-2 to TRBJ2-3; TRBD2 matches 8 bases. V shed 0 bases, J shed 6 bases, and the junction held 11 bases outside the gene matches. Germline V gene data show CDR1 as WSHSY and CDR2 as SAAADI. CDR3 size: 17 residues. The CDR3 here is CASSESRGLVFRDTQYF. CDR3 in DNA: TGCGCCAGCAGTGAGTCGAGGGGACTAGTGTTTAGGGATACGCAGTATTTT.

This clone was counted once. The V gene is TRBV19, the J gene TRBJ2-7, with 10 bases identical to TRBD1. V shed 5 bases and J 2 bases; nucleotides not matched to a gene: 3. The CDR3 has 14 amino acids. Germline V gene data show CDR1 as LNHDA and CDR2 as SQIVND (reference sequence). The DNA of the CDR3 is TGTGCCAGTAGTGCCGGGACAGGGGCCTACGAGCAGTACTTC. It specifies CASSAGTGAYEQYF.

The chain links TRBV9 to TRBJ1-3, with TRBD1 identical over 9 bases. V shed 3 bases, J shed 4 bases, and the junction held 5 bases outside the gene matches. From germline, CDR1 is SGDLS and CDR2 YYNGEE. The CDR3 loop spans 15 amino acids. The DNA of the CDR3 is TGTGCCAGCAGCGAGGGACAGGGATTCGGAAACACCATATATTTT. As protein: CASSEGQGFGNTIYF.

This clone showed up just once. The chain uses TRBV19 and TRBJ2-1; the match to TRBD1 covers 10 bases. Trimming at V came to 6 bases and at J to 3 bases, leaving 8 bases not matched to a gene. The CDR3 spans 16 residues. The V gene's germline CDR1 is LNHDA and CDR2 SQIVND (reference sequence). The CDR3 sequence is CASSFPGDRGYNEQFF. As DNA, the CDR3 is TGTGCCAGTAGCTTTCCGGGGGACAGGGGCTACAATGAGCAGTTCTTC.

The chain combines TRBV5-1 with TRBJ1-4; 9 bases are shared with TRBD1. Germline CDR1 is SGHRS and CDR2 is YFSETQ. Unmatched junction bases numbered 2, after V lost 2 bases and J lost 6 bases. The CDR3 loop spans 14 amino acids. CDR3 sequence reads: CASSLGTGYEKLFF. In DNA, the CDR3 is TGCGCCAGCAGCTTAGGGACAGGGTATGAAAAACTGTTTTTT. The variable domain in full, completed from reference TRBV5-1 and TRBJ1-4, reads KAGVTQTPRYLIKTRGQQVTLSCSPISGHRSVSWYQQTPGQGLQFLFEYFSETQRNKGNFPGRFSGRQFSNSRSEMNVSTLELGDSALYLCASSLGTGYEKLFFGSGTQLSVL.

The chain employs TRBV19 and TRBJ1-5, with TRBD1 matching over 8 bases. The CDR3 loop spans 14 amino acids. Trimming cost V 5 bases and J 5 bases; bases outside gene matches: 5. Germline V gene lookup returns CDR1 LNHDA and CDR2 SQIVND (reference sequence). CDR3 protein: CASSYGQGDQPQHF. The DNA for the CDR3 is TGTGCCAGTAGTTACGGACAGGGCGATCAGCCCCAGCATTTT.

The genes are TRBV4-1 and TRBJ2-1; the D is unclear. This CDR3 is built from 15 residues. CDR1 and CDR2 from the germline V gene are MGHRA and YSYEKL. V was pared by 1 base and J by 0 bases, with 7 bases between. CDR3 nucleotides: TGCGCCAGCAGCCAAGTAGTGCGCTCCTACAATGAGCAGTTCTTC. Its protein product is CASSQVVRSYNEQFF.

The chain has TRBV18 and TRBJ1-6, with a tentative D call TRBD1 (6 bases). Germline values: CDR1 KGHSH, CDR2 LQKENI. Trimming removed 2 bases at V and 7 bases at J, with 12 bases between. CDR3 length: 15 amino acids. The CDR3 DNA is TGTGCCAGCTCACCATCGGACAGTGGCAATTCACCCCTCCACTTT. Protein product: CASSPSDSGNSPLHF.

The V call is TRBV12-3 or TRBV12-4, the J call TRBJ2-7, with D hard to call. V shed 3 bases and J shed 3 bases, with 9 bases lying between them. The CDR3 spans 13 residues. CDR3 sequence reads: CASSFNRYYEQYF. The CDR3 coding sequence is TGTGCCAGCAGTTTCAACAGATACTACGAGCAGTACTTC.

This clone was counted at least ten times. The chain carries TRBV27 and TRBJ2-3; 10 bases line up with TRBD2. The CDR3 is 15 amino acids. V shed 5 bases, J shed 5 bases, and the junction held 7 bases outside the gene matches. CDR1 and CDR2 from the germline V gene are MNHEY and SMNVEV (reference sequence). CDR3 coding DNA: TGTGCCAGCAGTACCGGGACTAGCGTCCTAGATACGCAGTATTTT. It translates to CASSTGTSVLDTQYF.

This chain connects TRBV2 to TRBJ1-4; 10 nucleotides line up with TRBD1. Germline CDR1 reads SNHLY; CDR2 reads FYNNEI. The J segment lost 0 bases and the V segment lost 8 bases, leaving 9 bases of the junction unmatched. This CDR3 has 17 residues. This chain's CDR3 is CASARQGAYATNEKLFF. Here the CDR3 DNA reads TGTGCCAGCGCCCGACAGGGGGCATATGCAACTAATGAAAAACTGTTTTTT. The full variable domain, rest sourced from reference TRBV2 and TRBJ1-4, is EPEVTQTPSHQVTQMGQEVILRCVPISNHLYFYWYRQILGQKVEFLVSFYNNEISEKSEIFDDQFSVERPDGSNFTLKIRSTKLEDSAMYFCASARQGAYATNEKLFFGSGTQLSVL.

This clone was detected only once. This chain uses TRBV6-1 with TRBJ2-1; TRBD1 might be the D (6 bases). With 3 bases removed from V and 0 bases from J, the gap between germline ends came to 15 bases. CDR1 and CDR2 from the germline V gene are MNHNS and SASEGT. This CDR3 has 17 amino acids. The CDR3 loop reads CASSEGAGVSSYNEQFF. In DNA, the CDR3 is TGTGCCAGCAGTGAGGGGGCTGGGGTGAGCTCCTACAATGAGCAGTTCTTC.

This chain links TRBV2 with TRBJ2-7, with D unresolved. CDR3 size: 11 residues. The ends were cut back, 6 bases at V and 8 bases at J, with 11 bases in the middle. Germline values: CDR1 SNHLY, CDR2 FYNNEI. The CDR3 sequence: CASRPNSKQYF. The CDR3 bases are TGTGCCAGCAGACCTAACAGTAAGCAGTACTTC.

CDR3 protein: CASSMSPETEAFF. The DNA for the CDR3 is TGTGCCAGTAGTATGTCCCCCGAGACTGAAGCTTTCTTT. V gene TRBV19 combines with J gene TRBJ1-1, with unresolved D. Germline loops: CDR1 LNHDA, CDR2 SQIVND (reference sequence). V was pared by 3 bases and J by 5 bases, with 10 bases between. This CDR3 has 13 residues.

The chain links TRBV9 to TRBJ2-3; the D gene is possibly TRBD2 (5 bases). CDR1 is SGDLS and CDR2 is YYNGEE in the germline V gene. CDR3 length: 14 residues. V was clipped by 1 base and J by 6 bases, with 12 bases between them. CDR3 DNA sequence: TGTGCCAGCAGCGTATTGATGGGCGGGGATACGCAGTATTTT. Protein product: CASSVLMGGDTQYF.

The chain has TRBV3-1 (or the pseudogene TRBV3-2) and TRBJ2-7; D remains unclear. Trimming cost V 0 bases and J 7 bases, with 4 bases left between them. Germline CDR1 LGHDT, CDR2 YNNKEL (reference sequence). The CDR3 is 11 residues long. The CDR3 nucleotides read TGTGCCAGCAGCCAAGAGAGGGAGCAGTACTTC. This translates into CASSQEREQYF.

Only one count was recorded for this clone. The chain uses TRBV6-4 and TRBJ2-1; the match to TRBD2 covers 10 bases. Losses at the gene ends were 3 bases for V and 6 bases for J; bases not matched to a gene: 5. The CDR3 is 15 residues long. Germline V gene sequence: CDR1 MRHNA, CDR2 SNTAGT. This chain's CDR3 is CASSDISSGGNEQFF. CDR3 nucleotides: TGTGCCAGCAGTGATATTTCTAGCGGGGGCAATGAGCAGTTCTTC.

This clone was seen once. V usage is TRBV4-2 and J usage is TRBJ1-6; D is unresolved. The V gene lost 0 bases and the J gene lost 0 bases, with 9 bases spanning the gap. The germline gives CDR1 LGHNA, CDR2 YNFKEQ. This CDR3 has 17 amino acids. Here the CDR3 reads CASSQDGGSSYNSPLHF. CDR3 coding DNA: TGTGCCAGCAGCCAAGATGGCGGGAGCTCCTATAATTCACCCCTCCACTTT.

This sequence joins TRBV29-1 and TRBJ2-5, with D unresolved. The CDR3 runs to 11 residues. The germline V gene has CDR1 SQVTM and CDR2 ANQGSEA. With 6 bases removed from V and 5 bases from J, the gap between germline ends came to 10 bases. The CDR3 sequence is CSVLTWETQYF. The CDR3 bases are TGCAGCGTCCTGACATGGGAGACCCAGTACTTC.

The chain has TRBV4-1 and TRBJ2-7, with 8 bases identical to TRBD1. The trim removed 4 bases at V and 1 base at J, leaving 6 bases unmatched. This CDR3 has 15 amino acids. Germline V gene sequence: CDR1 MGHRA, CDR2 YSYEKL. Written as DNA, the CDR3 is TGCGCCAGCAGCCGCAGACAGGGGCCTTCCTACGAGCAGTACTTC. This sequence encodes CASSRRQGPSYEQYF.

The chain couples TRBV5-5 to TRBJ1-3; the D gene is possibly TRBD1 (5 bases). The CDR3 loop spans 15 amino acids. Trimming pared 4 bases from V and 0 bases from J, leaving 11 bases between. Germline assignment: CDR1 SGHKS and CDR2 YYEKEE (reference sequence). The CDR3 coding sequence is TGTGCCAGCAGCATCCTAGACAGCTCTGGAAACACCATATATTTT. Encoded protein: CASSILDSSGNTIYF.